One sample yielded the 17 T cell receptor beta chains listed below, sequenced in a study of technical replicates of blood from a few donors. Here immunoSEQ multiplex PCR was the method, and the copy in TCRdb shows in-frame clones only, minus some. The sample lists tens of thousands of clones, less than 95% seen once, with around 3% in the top ten. The sample consisted of PBMCs. These receptors all come from a human donor in good health. Some clones in this sample may be carry-over from other donors' samples.

The chain combines TRBV6-1 with TRBJ2-2; 7 nucleotides agree with TRBD1. Trimming cost V 7 bases and J 4 bases; bases outside gene matches: 9. This CDR3 region has 15 residues. In germline, CDR1 is MNHNS, CDR2 SASEGT. DNA for the CDR3: TGTGCCAGCAATCCAAACAGGGGTCGCACCGGGGAGCTGTTTTTT. Its translation: CASNPNRGRTGELFF.

The chain combines TRBV11-2 with TRBJ2-2; TRBD2 matches 7 bases. Germline V gene sequence: CDR1 SGHAT, CDR2 FQNNGV. With 3 bases clipped from V and 3 bases from J, the junction kept 4 bases outside the gene matches. This CDR3 is built from 15 residues. The CDR3 sequence is CASSLSGADTGELFF. For the CDR3, the DNA is TGTGCCAGCAGCTTGAGCGGGGCCGACACCGGGGAGCTGTTTTTT. The full variable domain, its missing parts supplied by reference TRBV11-2 and TRBJ2-2, is EAGVAQSPRYKIIEKRQSVAFWCNPISGHATLYWYQQILGQGPKLLIQFQNNGVVDDSQLPKDRFSAERLKGVDSTLKIQPAKLEDSAVYLCASSLSGADTGELFFGEGSRLTVL.

This clone was recorded only once. The chain recombines TRBV7-9 with TRBJ2-7; D is perhaps TRBD1 (6 bases). The germline V gene has CDR1 SEHNR and CDR2 FQNEAQ (reference sequence). V lost 5 bases and J 4 bases, leaving 12 bases between the germline ends. CDR3 size: 13 residues. CDR3 residues: CASSTGTIYEQYF. The CDR3 DNA is TGTGCCAGCAGCACCGGGACAATTTACGAGCAGTACTTC.

This clone was seen a single time. The chain couples TRBV5-4 to TRBJ1-2, with a weak D call TRBD1 (6 bases). The CDR3 is made up of 13 amino acids. The germline V and J ends were trimmed by 4 bases and 2 bases, with 9 bases remaining between them. CDR1 and CDR2 (germline): SGHNT, YYREEE (reference sequence). CDR3 nucleotides: TGTGCCAGCAGCCAGGACAGCAACTATGGCTACACCTTC. This sequence encodes CASSQDSNYGYTF.

This clone was found once. The rearrangement uses TRBV5-1 and TRBJ2-7; D possibly corresponds to TRBD1 (6 bases). CDR1 is SGHRS, CDR2 YFSETQ, per germline. CDR3 length: 14 residues. Trimming left V 0 bases short and J 6 bases short, with 13 bases between. In DNA, the CDR3 is TGCGCCAGCAGCTTGGAGCCTCAGGGGAGCGAGCAGTACTTC. Its protein is CASSLEPQGSEQYF. Full variable domain (remainder filled in from reference TRBV5-1 and TRBJ2-7): KAGVTQTPRYLIKTRGQQVTLSCSPISGHRSVSWYQQTPGQGLQFLFEYFSETQRNKGNFPGRFSGRQFSNSRSEMNVSTLELGDSALYLCASSLEPQGSEQYFGPGTRLTVT.

The chain recombines TRBV11-3 with TRBJ2-7; D call uncertain. Germline V gene data show CDR1 as SGHNT and CDR2 as YENEEA. This CDR3 comprises 15 residues. Trimming left V 1 base short and J 3 bases short, with 13 bases between. CDR3 sequence (DNA): TGTGCCAGCAGCTTAGGGTCGACCACAGACTACGAGCAGTACTTC. Translation gives CASSLGSTTDYEQYF.

The V gene is TRBV27, the J gene TRBJ2-1; 7 positions agree with TRBD2. The germline gives CDR1 MNHEY, CDR2 SMNVEV (reference sequence). The trim removed 6 bases at V and 8 bases at J, leaving 7 bases unmatched. This CDR3 is 13 amino acids long. DNA of the CDR3: TGTGCCAGCAGCCGACGGAGCGGGGATGAGCAGTTCTTC. Translating it yields CASSRRSGDEQFF.

The rearrangement uses TRBV30 and TRBJ1-2; D call uncertain. This CDR3 spans 13 amino acids. CDR1 GTSNPN and CDR2 SVGIG come from the germline V gene (reference sequence). V was trimmed by 0 bases and J by 8 bases, leaving 13 bases between them. In DNA form, the CDR3 reads TGTGCCTGGAGTGTTGGTTATCTCAGGGGCTACACCTTC. Amino acid sequence: CAWSVGYLRGYTF. The variable domain in full, completed from reference TRBV30 and TRBJ1-2, reads SQTIHQWPATLVQPVGSPLSLECTVEGTSNPNLYWYRQAAGRGLQLLFYSVGIGQISSEVPQNLSASRPQDRQFILSSKKLLLSDSGFYLCAWSVGYLRGYTFGSGTRLTVV.

This sequence joins TRBV7-9 and TRBJ2-5, with TRBD1 matching over 7 bases. CDR1 and CDR2 (germline): SEHNR, FQNEAQ (reference sequence). V lost 5 bases to trimming and J lost 5 bases; unmatched junction nucleotides: 5. This CDR3 has 13 residues. In nucleotides, the CDR3 is TGTGCCAGCAGCCGACAGGGTGATGAGACCCAGTACTTC. It yields the protein CASSRQGDETQYF.

V is TRBV2 and J is TRBJ2-3, with a weak D call TRBD2 (5 bases). The germline V and J ends were trimmed by 5 bases and 3 bases, with 12 bases remaining between them. The CDR3 spans 14 residues. From germline, CDR1 is SNHLY and CDR2 FYNNEI. The CDR3 loop reads CASSPMTTTDTQYF. CDR3 bases: TGTGCCAGCAGTCCCATGACTACTACAGATACGCAGTATTTT.

This clone was observed once. The J gene is TRBJ1-5, the V gene TRBV4-3, with unresolved D. V was clipped by 0 bases and J by 6 bases, with 18 bases between them. The length of the CDR3 is 17 residues. From germline, CDR1 is LGHNA and CDR2 YSLEER. The CDR3 here is CASSQDRRPYAGQPQHF. The CDR3 coding sequence is TGCGCCAGCAGCCAAGACAGGCGCCCTTACGCCGGTCAGCCCCAGCATTTT.

This chain joins TRBV11-2 and TRBJ1-4; 8 bases map to TRBD1. There are 15 residues in the CDR3. The V gene's germline CDR1 is SGHAT and CDR2 FQNNGV. Trimming took 1 base from V and 7 from J; bases not matched to a gene: 5. The CDR3 region is CASSLGTGRFEKLFF. CDR3 sequence (DNA): TGTGCCAGCAGCTTAGGGACAGGGCGGTTTGAAAAACTGTTTTTT.

The chain carries TRBV14 and TRBJ2-7; TRBD2 agrees at 10 bases. The CDR3 extends over 15 amino acids. V shed 4 bases, J shed 3 bases, and the junction held 6 bases outside the gene matches. Germline assignment: CDR1 SGHDN and CDR2 FVKESK. For the CDR3, the DNA is TGTGCCAGCAGCCTAGGGACTAGCGCCCTCTACGAGCAGTACTTC. Protein sequence: CASSLGTSALYEQYF.

This clone was seen just once. The chain has TRBV19 and TRBJ2-2; perhaps TRBD1 as D (7 bases). From germline, CDR1 is LNHDA and CDR2 SQIVND (reference sequence). This CDR3 comprises 16 residues. Trimming stripped 3 bases from V and 5 bases from J, with 16 bases between. In nucleotides, the CDR3 is TGTGCCAGTAGTATCATGAGACAGGGAGGTACCGGGGAGCTGTTTTTT. It specifies CASSIMRQGGTGELFF.

The V and J genes are TRBV5-8 and TRBJ1-2; TRBD1 might be the D (6 bases). Germline-derived CDR1 and CDR2 are SGHTS and YDEGEE. The CDR3 length is 15 residues. The germline V and J ends were trimmed by 1 base and 4 bases, with 14 bases remaining between them. The CDR3 coding sequence is TGTGCCAGCAGCTTGTCAAGGGGGAAGGCCTATGGCTACACCTTC. It yields the protein CASSLSRGKAYGYTF.

This sequence joins TRBV4-1 and TRBJ1-1; the D is unclear. Trimming removed 1 base from V and 10 bases from J, with 13 bases in between. The CDR3 has 13 residues. The germline V gene encodes CDR1 MGHRA and CDR2 YSYEKL. The CDR3 DNA follows: TGCGCCAGCAGCCAAGGCTTTGCCCGCGGAGCTTTCTTT. This sequence encodes CASSQGFARGAFF.

V is TRBV19 and J is TRBJ1-2; 7 nucleotides line up with TRBD1. The CDR3 extends over 15 amino acids. Germline V CDR1 and CDR2: LNHDA, SQIVND (reference sequence). V gave up 5 bases and J gave up 3 bases; unmatched junction bases: 9. The CDR3 DNA reads as TGTGCCAGTAGTCCCCGCGACAGGGATTACTATGGCTACACCTTC. This sequence encodes CASSPRDRDYYGYTF.